This paragraph reports one T cell receptor beta chain. The sequenced target, TCR beta, came from blood CD8+ and CD4+ T cells. Controls were healthy donors (matched for age and sex). Negative isolation was used for CD8+ and CD4+ T cells and FACS enrichment for TEMRA cells. The data stem from a study of CD8 T cells in Susac syndrome. With random hexamers, reverse transcription was performed on about 0.5 to 1 ug of RNA. Multiplex PCR with immunoSEQ amplified the TCR beta CDR3 across 54 Vbeta and 13 Jbeta. TCRdb itself ran the immunoSEQ multiplex PCR reads through MiXCR, one entry per CDR3 protein. The table includes about 130,000 distinct CDR3 sequences, about 96% detected once. V was trimmed by 3 bases and J by 2 bases, leaving 7 bases between them. This CDR3 has 14 amino acids. Germline CDR1 LGHNA, CDR2 YNFKEQ.

This clonotype was sampled from a human donor in good health. Sequencing was done on a sample of CD4+ T cells from PBMCs. This chain uses TRBV4-2 with TRBJ1-4; D unresolved. CDR3: CASSQTRTNEKLFF. The CDR3 DNA reads TGTGCCAGCAGCCAGACCCGTACTAATGAAAAACTGTTTTTT.